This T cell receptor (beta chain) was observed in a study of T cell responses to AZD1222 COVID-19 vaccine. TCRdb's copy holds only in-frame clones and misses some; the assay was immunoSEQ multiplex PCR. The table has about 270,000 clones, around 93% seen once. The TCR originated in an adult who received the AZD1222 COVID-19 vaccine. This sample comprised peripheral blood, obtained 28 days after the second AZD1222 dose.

The CDR3 spells CARSLGTGDTYNEQFF. The CDR3, as DNA: TGTGCCAGAAGCTTGGGGACAGGGGACACGTACAATGAGCAGTTCTTC. This chain uses TRBV5-3 with TRBJ2-1; 9 positions match TRBD1. TRBV5-3 falls under the ORF class, with uncertain function. The V segment lost 0 bases and the J segment 4 bases; nucleotides outside the gene matches: 5. This CDR3 contains 16 residues.